This TCR beta chain emerged from a study of T cell repertoires in cytomegalovirus infection. The V gene's germline CDR1 is SNHLY and CDR2 FYNNEI. Deletions cut 1 base from V and 4 bases from J, with 13 bases between. The length of the CDR3 is 16 residues. A few counts support this clonotype. TCRdb reprocessed the reads via MiXCR and lists one record per CDR3 protein. The table lists about 310,000 distinct CDR3 sequences, under 20% of them singletons, with approximately 12% in the top ten. This clonotype was obtained from a human donor in good health (CMV status not recorded). Some clones in this sample may be carry-over from other donors' samples. The sequenced sample was PBMCs. The chain has TRBV2 and TRBJ1-4; D gene unclear. CDR3 residues: CASSEVGLILNEKLFF. In DNA, the CDR3 is TGTGCCAGCAGTGAAGTAGGGCTTATTCTTAATGAAAAACTGTTTTTT.